This T cell receptor (beta chain) was recorded in a study of blood T cell repertoires in COVID-19. Study-level background: From the United States, Italy and Spain came samples of acute and convalescent COVID-19. PBMCs, B-cell-depleted T cells, or T cells provided the cDNA or gDNA that made up the material.

As processed by the authors: Estimates of nucleated cell counts were drawn from the amplification of reference gene primers. Only in-frame clones appear in the TCRdb table, and some are missing; sequencing was by immunoSEQ multiplex PCR. Clonal size and the V and J genes are those of that table, whereas D and trimming came from the DNA. The sample holds fewer than 200,000 clones, nearly 80% seen once. The sequence was collected from an older woman with acute or convalescent COVID-19. The material sequenced was peripheral blood.

In DNA form, the CDR3 reads TGTGCCAGCAGCTTACTAGCGGGAGGACGCTACGAGCAGTACTTC. Encoded protein: CASSLLAGGRYEQYF. J is TRBJ2-7 and V is TRBV7-8, with 11 nucleotides matching TRBD2. Germline V gene lookup returns CDR1 SGHVS and CDR2 FQNEAQ. V was clipped by 2 bases and J by 3 bases; unmatched bases: 3. This CDR3 is 15 amino acids long. The complete variable domain, with remaining parts taken from reference TRBV7-8 and TRBJ2-7, reads GAGVSQSPRYKVAKRGQDVALRCDPISGHVSLFWYQQALGQGPEFLTYFQNEAQLDKSGLPSDRFFAERPEGSVSTLKIQRTQQEDSAVYLCASSLLAGGRYEQYFGPGTRLTVT.